This entry concerns a single TCR beta chain. What it binds is unknown. These data are taken from a study of T cell repertoires in cytomegalovirus infection. Study as a whole: The authors relied on CMV epitopes, both recently identified HLA-C-restricted and well-studied HLA-B-restricted. Based on public TCR beta signatures, there were indications of CMV infection and of a matching HLA type.

CDR1 LNHNV and CDR2 YYDKDF come from the germline V gene (reference sequence). The CDR3 has 14 residues. Trimming shortened V by 1 base and J by 2 bases, and 8 bases separated the two germline ends. Study-level points and caveats: HLA-C-restricted TCR beta clonotypes specific for CMV led the ex vivo response.

TCRdb itself ran the reads through MiXCR, one entry per CDR3 protein. The repertoire consists of some 220,000 distinct CDR3 sequences, with roughly two fifths occurring once and the leading ten covering more than 50%. The chain combines TRBV15 with TRBJ1-2; possible D gene TRBD1, 5 bases. Sequenced here: CD8+ T cells from cultured PBMCs, sampled from culture after CMV antigen stimulation. The TCR sequence derives from a human donor in good health (CMV status not recorded). Some clones in this sample may be carry-over from other donors' samples. Here the CDR3 reads CATSRVGENYGYTF. The CDR3 DNA reads as TGTGCCACCAGCAGAGTGGGGGAGAACTATGGCTACACCTTC.